The 23 T cell receptor beta chains below come from one sample, sequenced in a study of cytomegalovirus exposure and HLA in healthy donors. Primers: 60 Vbeta forward and 13 Jbeta reverse. The data were produced by immunoSEQ multiplex PCR, yet TCRdb's version contains in-frame clones alone and is incomplete. Of more than 90,000 clones in the sample, 65% to 85% were seen once. The sample comprised PBMCs. These receptors all come from a man aged 45 to 65 in good health and CMV-seropositive.

The CDR3 reads CASSLWGANEKLFF. The CDR3 coding sequence is TGTGCCAGTAGTCTGTGGGGGGCTAATGAAAAACTGTTTTTT. The J gene is TRBJ1-4, the V gene TRBV19, with D tentatively TRBD1 (5 bases). V gave up 5 bases and J gave up 3 bases, with 10 bases separating them. The CDR3 length is 14 residues. Germline assignment: CDR1 LNHDA and CDR2 SQIVND (reference sequence).

The chain couples TRBV10-3 to TRBJ1-2, with D unclear. The CDR3 is 10 residues long. V gave up 6 bases and J gave up 5 bases, with 4 bases separating them. Germline CDR1 reads ENHRY; CDR2 reads SYGVKD. As DNA, the CDR3 is TGTGCCATCAGGTCTTATGGCTACACCTTC. Encoded protein: CAIRSYGYTF.

This clone was detected a few times. V usage is TRBV4-3 and J usage is TRBJ1-1; the D is unclear. This CDR3 spans 14 amino acids. Germline V gene lookup returns CDR1 LGHNA and CDR2 YSLEER. V dropped 3 bases and J dropped 7 bases, with 15 bases sitting between them. In nucleotides, the CDR3 is TGCGCCAGCAGCCACGACCTTTCCGAGGTTGAAGCTTTCTTT. This translates into CASSHDLSEVEAFF.

This chain joins TRBV7-9 and TRBJ2-7; 9 nucleotides line up with TRBD1. Losses at the gene ends were 1 base for V and 4 bases for J; bases not matched to a gene: 5. This CDR3 comprises 15 residues. Germline V gene data show CDR1 as SEHNR and CDR2 as FQNEAQ (reference sequence). The CDR3 DNA is TGTGCCAGCAGCTTAGTGGGGACAGGGTTATACGAGCAGTACTTC. This gives the protein CASSLVGTGLYEQYF.

The chain combines TRBV7-9 with TRBJ1-5; D unclear. CDR1 is SEHNR and CDR2 is FQNEAQ in the germline V gene (reference sequence). V lost 5 bases and J lost 7, with 12 bases in between. The CDR3 consists of 13 residues. In DNA, the CDR3 is TGTGCCAGCAGCATCCGAGAAAGCCAGCCCCAGCATTTT. Its protein is CASSIRESQPQHF.

This clone was seen more than once but under ten times. The chain carries TRBV6-1 and TRBJ1-1; D remains ambiguous. The V gene's germline CDR1 is MNHNS and CDR2 SASEGT. The CDR3 loop spans 16 amino acids. Trimming shortened V by 2 bases and J by 6 bases, and 19 bases separated the two germline ends. The CDR3 loop is CASSEQVAQKPAEAFF. CDR3 bases: TGTGCCAGCAGTGAACAGGTCGCCCAGAAACCCGCTGAAGCTTTCTTT.

Here the CDR3 DNA reads TGTGCCAGTAGTATAACAGGGGGCTCTGGGGCCAACGTCCTGACTTTC. Amino acids: CASSITGGSGANVLTF. The rearrangement joins TRBV19 to TRBJ2-6; 8 nucleotides agree with TRBD1. This CDR3 is 16 amino acids long. The ends lost 2 bases at V and 0 bases at J; junction bases unmatched: 0. Germline V lookup: CDR1 LNHDA, CDR2 SQIVND (reference sequence).

The chain joins TRBV6-6 to TRBJ2-5, with TRBD2 matching 7 bases. Looked up from germline, CDR1 is MNHNY and CDR2 is SVGAGI (reference sequence). The CDR3 runs 14 residues. The V gene end was trimmed by 0 bases and the J gene end by 4 bases; junction bases not matched to a gene: 2. CDR3 nucleotide sequence: TGTGCCAGCAGTTACTCTGGGAGGGGAGAGACCCAGTACTTC. Protein product: CASSYSGRGETQYF.

This clone was detected once. J is TRBJ2-7 and V is TRBV20-1; no clear D gene. V shed 5 bases and J shed 5 bases, with 10 bases lying between them. Germline assignment: CDR1 DFQATT and CDR2 SNEGSKA (reference sequence). CDR3 length equals 11 residues. CDR3 residues: CSAPPLNEQYF. CDR3 DNA: TGCAGTGCTCCCCCTTTAAACGAGCAGTACTTC.

In this sample, this clone turned up once. V usage is TRBV11-3 and J usage is TRBJ2-3; 7 bases are a match to TRBD1. Germline V gene lookup returns CDR1 SGHNT and CDR2 YENEEA. This CDR3 contains 16 residues. Germline trimming cut 2 bases from V and 2 bases from J; bases unmatched to any gene: 7. In DNA, the CDR3 is TGTGCCAGCAGCTTAAGTTGGGACAGCCCCACAGATACGCAGTATTTT. Encoded protein: CASSLSWDSPTDTQYF.

V gene TRBV7-9 combines with J gene TRBJ1-2; 10 nucleotides line up with TRBD1. This CDR3 comprises 15 residues. The junction had 12 bases not matched to a gene; V was cut back by 4 bases and J by 10 bases. The V gene's germline CDR1 is SEHNR and CDR2 FQNEAQ (reference sequence). The CDR3 spells CASSYSTGGEAVYTF. The CDR3 region has the DNA TGTGCCAGCAGCTATTCGACAGGGGGCGAGGCTGTCTACACCTTC.

The chain's CDR3 is CSVEDQGQPQHF. The CDR3 nucleotides read TGCAGCGTTGAAGATCAGGGTCAGCCCCAGCATTTT. The chain links TRBV29-1 to TRBJ1-5, with D perhaps matching TRBD1 (5 bases). The CDR3 has 12 amino acids. CDR1 is SQVTM, CDR2 ANQGSEA, per germline. V was clipped by 0 bases and J by 6 bases, with 6 bases between them.

The CDR3 nucleotides are TGTGCCAGCAGCCTCAGGGCCACCGGGGAGCTGTTTTTT. Translated, it gives CASSLRATGELFF. The V and J genes are TRBV11-3 and TRBJ2-2; TRBD1 might be the D (5 bases). Germline-derived CDR1 and CDR2 are SGHNT and YENEEA. This CDR3 has 13 amino acids. Trimming left V 5 bases short and J 4 bases short, with 8 bases between.

The chain carries TRBV6-5 and TRBJ2-7; TRBD2 matches 9 bases. The CDR3 has 15 residues. The trim removed 6 bases at V and 3 bases at J, leaving 9 bases unmatched. Germline V gene sequence: CDR1 MNHEY, CDR2 SVGAGI. The CDR3 DNA is TGTGCCAGCAGACCCCCTAGCGGGGCGCTCTACGAGCAGTACTTC. Its protein product is CASRPPSGALYEQYF.

The chain recombines TRBV7-9 with TRBJ1-1; D not certain. Per the germline V gene, CDR1 is SEHNR and CDR2 is FQNEAQ (reference sequence). V was trimmed by 2 bases and J by 5 bases, leaving 12 bases between them. The CDR3 is 14 amino acids. The CDR3 DNA sequence: TGTGCCAGCAGCTTATGGGAGGGAAGGACTGAAGCTTTCTTT. Translation: CASSLWEGRTEAFF. The full variable domain, in which reference TRBV7-9 and TRBJ1-1 provide the parts outside the CDR3, is DTGVSQNPRHKITKRGQNVTFRCDPISEHNRLYWYRQTLGQGPEFLTYFQNEAQLEKSRLLSDRFSAERPKGSFSTLEIQRTEQGDSAMYLCASSLWEGRTEAFFGQGTRLTVV.

The chain is built from TRBV9 and TRBJ2-7, with D maybe TRBD2 (5 bases). V was shortened by 0 bases and J by 2 bases, with 9 bases between the two germline ends. The CDR3 runs 14 residues. Germline CDR1 is SGDLS and CDR2 is YYNGEE. The CDR3 sequence: CASSVALGTYEQYF. The CDR3 nucleotides read TGTGCCAGCAGCGTAGCTCTCGGGACCTACGAGCAGTACTTC.

The rearrangement uses TRBV28 and TRBJ2-6; D possibly corresponds to TRBD1 (6 bases). The germline V gene encodes CDR1 MDHEN and CDR2 SYDVKM. The CDR3 has 18 amino acids. Trimming stripped 4 bases from V and 0 bases from J, with 16 bases between. Here the CDR3 reads CASSSQDSLSSGANVLTF. For the CDR3, the DNA is TGTGCCAGCAGTTCGCAGGACAGCTTGAGCTCTGGGGCCAACGTCCTGACTTTC.

The rearrangement uses TRBV18 and TRBJ2-1; 14 bases map to TRBD2. CDR3 length: 16 amino acids. The V gene's germline CDR1 is KGHSH and CDR2 LQKENI. V trimming: 1 base; J trimming: 7 bases; junction bases outside the gene matches: 3. CDR3 loop: CASSPLGTSGSNEQFF. DNA for the CDR3: TGTGCCAGCTCACCACTCGGGACTAGCGGGAGTAATGAGCAGTTCTTC.

The chain joins TRBV6-5 to TRBJ2-3, with TRBD1 identical over 11 bases. Germline assignment: CDR1 MNHEY and CDR2 SVGAGI. This CDR3 is 14 amino acids long. Trimming at V came to 6 bases and at J to 4 bases, leaving 3 bases not matched to a gene. CDR3 loop: CASRPDRGPDTQYF. DNA of the CDR3: TGTGCCAGCAGACCGGACAGGGGGCCAGATACGCAGTATTTT.

The chain's CDR3 is CASTKREGVGETQYF. CDR3 coding DNA: TGTGCCAGCACCAAGAGGGAGGGGGTGGGAGAGACCCAGTACTTC. The chain recombines TRBV7-8 with TRBJ2-5, with D possibly matching TRBD2 (7 bases). Germline CDR1 SGHVS, CDR2 FQNEAQ. CDR3 length: 15 amino acids. V was trimmed by 7 bases and J by 4 bases, leaving 19 bases between them.

V gene TRBV27 combines with J gene TRBJ2-7; tentative D call: TRBD1 (5 bases). Germline V gives CDR1 MNHEY, CDR2 SMNVEV (reference sequence). This CDR3 has 13 residues. The V gene lost 3 bases and the J gene lost 3 bases, with 9 bases spanning the gap. The CDR3 sequence: CASSFQGNYEQYF. Here the CDR3 DNA reads TGTGCCAGCAGTTTTCAGGGTAACTACGAGCAGTACTTC.

This clone was seen a few times. The rearrangement joins TRBV5-1 to TRBJ2-5; a weak D match, TRBD2 (5 bases). Germline loops: CDR1 SGHRS, CDR2 YFSETQ. V was trimmed by 3 bases and J by 5 bases, leaving 14 bases between them. The CDR3 length is 14 residues. In DNA, the CDR3 is TGCGCCAGCAGCTCAGACCCGGGAAGGGAGACCCAGTACTTC. Its translation is CASSSDPGRETQYF. Using reference TRBV5-1 and TRBJ2-5 for the parts outside the CDR3, the full variable domain is KAGVTQTPRYLIKTRGQQVTLSCSPISGHRSVSWYQQTPGQGLQFLFEYFSETQRNKGNFPGRFSGRQFSNSRSEMNVSTLELGDSALYLCASSSDPGRETQYFGPGTRLLVL.

This sequence joins TRBV28 and TRBJ1-4; TRBD1 matches at 9 bases. The germline gives CDR1 MDHEN, CDR2 SYDVKM. The CDR3 loop spans 15 amino acids. J lost 16 bases, V lost 6 bases, and 18 bases had no gene match. As DNA, the CDR3 is TGTGCCAGCAGGCCTCCGGGACAGGGCCGCCTCGTAGCGTTTTTT. Amino acids: CASRPPGQGRLVAFF.